This T cell receptor (beta chain) came from a study of PD-1 blockade in classical Hodgkin lymphoma. General study findings and limits: Diminished baseline TCR diversity has been reported in newly diagnosed patients relative to healthy donors.

This clone came up once. Its antigen is unknown. Time point noted: cycle 4 day 1 (C4D1), after more than five weeks of nivolumab. All trial patients relapsed after autologous stem cell transplantation. Assay used: immunoSEQ multiplex PCR; TCRdb lists only in-frame clones, some missing. The repertoire holds 40,000 to 65,000 clones, 86% seen once, with 6.5% to 8% in the top ten. V was shortened by 6 bases and J by 0 bases, with 14 bases between the two germline ends. The CDR3 has 16 amino acids. Germline V lookup: CDR1 MNHNY, CDR2 SVGAGI (reference sequence). The receptor comes from a human donor with classical Hodgkin lymphoma. J is TRBJ2-2 and V is TRBV6-6; D might be TRBD1 (6 bases). This sample comprised peripheral blood mononuclear cells (PBMCs), obtained before the fourth cycle of nivolumab. The CDR3 DNA is TGTGCCAGCAGGGACCTCAGGGGTCCGAACACCGGGGAGCTGTTTTTT. Translated: CASRDLRGPNTGELFF.